This is a list of T cell receptor beta chains from one sample in a study of identifying expanded T cells in peripheral blood. Data came from immunoSEQ multiplex PCR; TCRdb stores just in-frame clones and leaves some out. The sample gives 100,000 to 150,000 clones, less than 90% of which show up once; 8.4% is in the top ten. Sequencing was performed on blood. The receptor set was obtained from a person aged 18 to 75 in good health. Each CDR3 is given with its conserved first and last residue. D genes are given only for firm matches. Clone size, where shown, is once, few, many, or a class for clones that have expanded.

length	D	V	size	J	CDR3	DNA
13	NA	TRBV27	few	TRBJ2-7	CASRLSGVYEQYF	TGTGCCAGCAGGCTCTCGGGTGTATACGAGCAGTACTTC
14	TRBD1	TRBV6-4	NA	TRBJ1-1	CASRTGTGNTEAFF	TGTGCCAGCAGGACCGGGACAGGGAACACTGAAGCTTTCTTT
15	NA	TRBV6-1	NA	TRBJ2-6	CASSSISSGANVLTF	TGTGCCAGCAGTTCAATCAGCTCTGGGGCCAACGTCCTGACTTTC
16	NA	TRBV7-2	NA	TRBJ2-3	CASSLAQGYVSDTQYF	TGTGCCAGCAGCTTGGCACAGGGTTACGTCTCAGATACGCAGTATTTT
14	NA	TRBV7-9	once	TRBJ2-5	CASSSPGAQETQYF	TGTGCCAGCAGCTCTCCAGGGGCCCAAGAGACCCAGTACTTC
15	NA	TRBV5-1	NA	TRBJ1-1	CASSLLGQAGTEAFF	TGCGCCAGCAGCTTGTTGGGGCAGGCGGGGACTGAAGCTTTCTTT
16	TRBD2	TRBV19	NA	TRBJ2-7	CASSPAGLAFVFEQYF	TGTGCCAGTAGTCCAGCCGGACTAGCCTTCGTCTTCGAGCAGTACTTC
14	TRBD1	TRBV28	NA	TRBJ2-7	CASRSRQGSYEQYF	TGTGCCAGCAGATCCAGACAGGGATCCTACGAGCAGTACTTC
13	NA	TRBV2	NA	TRBJ1-2	CASSFTGVYGYTF	TGTGCCAGCAGTTTTACGGGCGTCTATGGCTACACCTTC
14	NA	TRBV11-2	NA	TRBJ1-1	CASSLWRGSSEAFF	TGTGCCAGCAGCTTATGGAGGGGGTCTTCAGAAGCTTTCTTT
14	NA	TRBV18	NA	TRBJ2-7	CASSRGPPADEQYF	TGTGCCAGCTCACGGGGACCCCCGGCGGACGAGCAGTACTTC
16	TRBD2	TRBV2	NA	TRBJ2-1	CASIERPSGRANEQFF	TGTGCCAGCATCGAGAGGCCTAGCGGGAGGGCCAATGAGCAGTTCTTC
13	NA	TRBV28	NA	TRBJ2-7	CASSFLGGYEQYF	TGTGCCAGCAGTTTCCTCGGCGGGTACGAGCAGTACTTC
13	NA	TRBV28	NA	TRBJ1-1	CASSVPMNTEAFF	TGTGCCAGCAGCGTGCCGATGAACACTGAAGCTTTCTTT
15	TRBD1	TRBV5-6	NA	TRBJ2-7	CASSLLGQVAYEQYF	TGTGCCAGCAGCTTGCTGGGACAGGTGGCCTACGAGCAGTACTTC
12	NA	TRBV11-3	NA	TRBJ2-2	CASSLYTGELFF	TGTGCCAGCAGCTTATACACCGGGGAGCTGTTTTTT
13	NA	TRBV7-9	NA	TRBJ1-5	CASSLDPPQPQHF	TGTGCCAGCAGCTTAGATCCCCCCCAGCCCCAGCATTTT
13	NA	TRBV4-3	NA	TRBJ2-5	CASSQAASETQYF	TGCGCCAGCAGCCAAGCGGCGAGCGAGACCCAGTACTTC
11	NA	TRBV28	NA	TRBJ2-3	CASSARDTQYF	TGTGCCAGCAGTGCAAGAGATACGCAGTATTTT
15	NA	TRBV5-6	NA	TRBJ2-7	CASSLGGTGRNEQYF	TGTGCCAGCAGCTTGGGTGGCACGGGGAGGAACGAGCAGTACTTC
13	NA	TRBV11-3	NA	TRBJ2-4	CASSLDPKNIQYF	TGTGCCAGCAGCTTAGATCCTAAAAACATTCAGTACTTC
15	TRBD2	TRBV5-4	NA	TRBJ2-2	CASSVGLADTGELFF	TGTGCCAGCAGCGTTGGACTAGCGGACACCGGGGAGCTGTTTTTT
15	NA	TRBV5-1	NA	TRBJ2-5	CASSLGGRMGETQYF	TGCGCCAGCAGCTTGGGGGGCAGAATGGGAGAGACCCAGTACTTC
16	NA	TRBV18	NA	TRBJ1-4	CASSPRTAGGNEKLFF	TGTGCCAGCTCACCACGAACAGCCGGAGGGAATGAAAAACTGTTTTTT
16	TRBD1	TRBV7-2	NA	TRBJ1-2	CASSPLGQQSPRGYTF	TGTGCCAGCAGCCCTCTGGGACAGCAAAGCCCCCGGGGCTACACCTTC
12	NA	TRBV7-6	few	TRBJ1-2	CASSPGVGGYTF	TGTGCCAGCAGCCCAGGGGTAGGAGGCTACACCTTC
16	NA	TRBV19	NA	TRBJ1-2	CASSIGPGAITYGYTF	TGTGCCAGTAGTATAGGACCGGGGGCGATAACCTATGGCTACACCTTC
16	TRBD1	TRBV27	NA	TRBJ1-6	CASSLEHRGNNSPLHF	TGTGCCAGCAGTTTAGAGCACAGGGGAAATAATTCACCCCTCCACTTT
17	NA	TRBV7-9	NA	TRBJ1-2	CASSLATVGLWNYGYTF	TGTGCCAGCAGCTTAGCGACGGTGGGGTTATGGAACTATGGCTACACCTTC
13	TRBD1	TRBV7-6	NA	TRBJ1-1	CASRARGRGEAFF	TGTGCCAGCAGGGCGAGGGGGCGCGGTGAAGCTTTCTTT
15	NA	TRBV6-5	NA	TRBJ1-2	CASSYSGRGGLGYTF	TGTGCCAGCAGTTACTCGGGCAGAGGGGGGCTTGGCTACACCTTC
13	NA	TRBV6-1	NA	TRBJ2-5	CASSEEDLETQYF	TGTGCCAGCAGTGAAGAGGATTTAGAGACCCAGTACTTC
14	NA	TRBV14	NA	TRBJ2-1	CASSLRGRNNEQFF	TGTGCCAGCAGCCTTCGAGGGCGTAACAATGAGCAGTTCTTC
13	NA	TRBV11-3	NA	TRBJ2-1	CASSNGAVDEQFF	TGTGCCAGCAGCAATGGCGCGGTAGATGAGCAGTTCTTC
11	NA	TRBV2	NA	TRBJ2-3	CASSVSDTQYF	TGTGCCAGCAGTGTCTCAGATACGCAGTATTTT
15	TRBD1	TRBV19	NA	TRBJ1-5	CASINRGQRSQPQHF	TGTGCCAGTATCAATAGGGGACAGAGGTCTCAGCCCCAGCATTTT
13	TRBD1	TRBV19	few	TRBJ1-1	CASADRVNTEAFF	TGTGCCAGTGCGGACAGGGTGAACACTGAAGCTTTCTTT
13	NA	TRBV7-9	few	TRBJ2-3	CASSLVSPDTQYF	TGTGCCAGCAGCTTAGTCTCTCCAGATACGCAGTATTTT
13	NA	TRBV19	NA	TRBJ1-2	CASNMGGDLGYTF	TGTGCCAGTAATATGGGGGGTGATCTTGGCTACACCTTC
17	TRBD1	TRBV10-3	NA	TRBJ2-5	CAIRPGQVEGNPETQYF	TGTGCCATCAGACCTGGACAGGTTGAGGGGAATCCGGAGACCCAGTACTTC
13	NA	TRBV7-2	NA	TRBJ1-2	CASSLDWVSGYTF	TGTGCCAGCAGCTTAGACTGGGTATCCGGCTACACCTTC
12	NA	TRBV5-4	few	TRBJ1-3	CASSDFGNTIYF	TGTGCCAGCAGCGACTTTGGAAACACCATATATTTT
16	TRBD1	TRBV7-9	NA	TRBJ1-1	CASSPNTQGAVAEAFF	TGTGCCAGCAGCCCGAATACACAGGGGGCAGTCGCTGAAGCTTTCTTT
14	TRBD2	TRBV2	few	TRBJ2-3	CASSLTTGGDTQYF	TGTGCCAGCAGCCTCACGACGGGGGGAGATACGCAGTATTTT
14	NA	TRBV5-6	NA	TRBJ2-6	CASSLATGANVLTF	TGTGCCAGCAGCTTGGCAACTGGGGCCAACGTCCTGACTTTC
16	TRBD1	TRBV4-2	NA	TRBJ1-5	CASSQSGQVSNQPQHF	TGTGCCAGCAGCCAAAGTGGACAGGTCAGCAATCAGCCCCAGCATTTT
13	NA	TRBV19	NA	TRBJ2-3	CASSILRGDTQYF	TGTGCCAGTAGTATTCTCCGGGGAGATACGCAGTATTTT
14	TRBD2	TRBV18	NA	TRBJ2-3	CASSPNSGSDTQYF	TGTGCCAGCTCACCTAACAGCGGGAGCGATACGCAGTATTTT
15	NA	TRBV9	NA	TRBJ2-1	CASSMLGGPRDEQFF	TGTGCCAGCTCAATGCTAGGAGGGCCGAGGGATGAGCAGTTCTTC
14	NA	TRBV5-1	few	TRBJ1-1	CASSLDTRNTEAFF	TGCGCCAGCAGCTTGGACACTCGAAACACTGAAGCTTTCTTT